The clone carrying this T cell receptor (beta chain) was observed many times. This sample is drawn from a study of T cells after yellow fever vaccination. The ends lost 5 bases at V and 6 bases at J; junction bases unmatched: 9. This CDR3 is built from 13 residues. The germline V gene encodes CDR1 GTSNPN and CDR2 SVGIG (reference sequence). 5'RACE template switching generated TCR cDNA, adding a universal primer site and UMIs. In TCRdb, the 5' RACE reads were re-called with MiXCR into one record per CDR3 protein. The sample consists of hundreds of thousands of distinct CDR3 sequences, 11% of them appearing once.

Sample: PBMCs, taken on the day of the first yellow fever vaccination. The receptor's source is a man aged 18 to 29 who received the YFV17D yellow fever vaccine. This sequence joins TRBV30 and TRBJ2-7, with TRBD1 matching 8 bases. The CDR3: CAWQKQGASEQYF. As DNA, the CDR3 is TGTGCCTGGCAGAAGCAGGGGGCCTCCGAGCAGTACTTC.